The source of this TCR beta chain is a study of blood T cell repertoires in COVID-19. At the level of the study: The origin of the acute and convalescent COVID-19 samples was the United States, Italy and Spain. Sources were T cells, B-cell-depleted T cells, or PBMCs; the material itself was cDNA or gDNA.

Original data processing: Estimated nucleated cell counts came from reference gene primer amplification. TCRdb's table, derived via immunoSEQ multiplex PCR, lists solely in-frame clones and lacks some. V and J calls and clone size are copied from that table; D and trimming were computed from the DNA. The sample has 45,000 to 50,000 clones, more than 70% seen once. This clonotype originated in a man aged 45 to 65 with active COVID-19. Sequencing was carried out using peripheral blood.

In nucleotides, the CDR3 is TGTGCCAGCAGCCCTCTCCGGGGCACCATATATTTT. Translated: CASSPLRGTIYF. J is TRBJ1-3 and V is TRBV7-2; D uncertain. Trimming removed 5 bases at V and 9 bases at J, with 11 bases between. Germline CDR1 SGHTA, CDR2 FQGNSA. The CDR3 consists of 12 residues.